The 8 T cell receptor beta chains below come from one sample, sequenced in a study of blood T cell repertoires in COVID-19. Assay used: immunoSEQ multiplex PCR; TCRdb lists only in-frame clones, some missing. This sample carries 120,000 or so clones, roughly 88% of them seen once, and the ten largest clones take approximately 8.1%. Material: peripheral blood. The receptors come from a man between 45 and 60 years old with acute or convalescent COVID-19.

The chain combines TRBV29-1 with TRBJ2-2; D remains ambiguous. The V end lost 7 bases, the J end lost 7 bases, and 19 bases lay between the germline ends. The germline CDR1 and CDR2 sequences are SQVTM and ANQGSEA. This CDR3 is 14 amino acids long. CDR3 in DNA: TGCAGCGCCATTAGACCCGGGTCGATCGGGGAGCTGTTTTTT. It is translated as CSAIRPGSIGELFF.

A single count supports this clone. This chain joins TRBV19 and TRBJ2-1; 12 nucleotides match TRBD1. The CDR3 is 18 amino acids. The ends lost 8 bases at V and 0 bases at J; junction bases unmatched: 11. Germline V gene sequence: CDR1 LNHDA, CDR2 SQIVND (reference sequence). The CDR3 region has the DNA TGTGCCAGTGGGACAGGGGGCGCTTGGAGAGGCTCCTACAATGAGCAGTTCTTC. Translation: CASGTGGAWRGSYNEQFF. The entire variable domain, with the rest obtained from reference TRBV19 and TRBJ2-1, is as follows: DGGITQSPKYLFRKEGQNVTLSCEQNLNHDAMYWYRQDPGQGLRLIYYSQIVNDFQKGDIAEGYSVSREKKESFPLTVTSAQKNPTAFYLCASGTGGAWRGSYNEQFFGPGTRLTVL.

The chain joins TRBV6-2 or TRBV6-3 to TRBJ2-7; 7 bases fit TRBD2. Germline V CDR1 and CDR2: MNHEY, SVGEGT. The CDR3 has 18 amino acids. V shed 4 bases and J 3 bases; nucleotides not matched to a gene: 18. CDR3 residues: CASSLLSRTRGYGYEQYF. CDR3 DNA: TGTGCCAGCAGTTTACTCTCCCGGACTAGGGGTTACGGCTACGAGCAGTACTTC.

This chain uses TRBV5-8 with TRBJ1-4; perhaps TRBD1 as D (5 bases). The length of the CDR3 is 16 residues. Trimming cost V 4 bases and J 0 bases, with 13 bases left between them. The germline V gene has CDR1 SGHTS and CDR2 YDEGEE. CDR3 DNA sequence: TGTGCCAGCAGCCCCGGGCAGGGTCCAACTAATGAAAAACTGTTTTTT. It yields the protein CASSPGQGPTNEKLFF.

This clone was detected once. The chain employs TRBV7-2 and TRBJ2-7; TRBD2 matches 12 bases. Trimming took 4 bases from V and 3 from J; bases not matched to a gene: 10. The CDR3 has 17 amino acids. Germline values: CDR1 SGHTA, CDR2 FQGNSA. Here the CDR3 DNA reads TGTGCCAGCAGCTCGCGAACGACTAGCGGGAGCAACTACGAGCAGTACTTC. As protein: CASSSRTTSGSNYEQYF. Supplemented by reference TRBV7-2 and TRBJ2-7, the full variable domain reads GAGVSQSPSNKVTEKGKDVELRCDPISGHTALYWYRQSLGQGLEFLIYFQGNSAPDKSGLPSDRFSAERTGGSVSTLTIQRTQQEDSAVYLCASSSRTTSGSNYEQYFGPGTRLTVT.

Only one count was recorded for this clone. The V and J genes are TRBV30 and TRBJ2-4, with D possibly matching TRBD2 (6 bases). Germline V gives CDR1 GTSNPN, CDR2 SVGIG (reference sequence). The V end lost 5 bases, the J end lost 8 bases, and 13 bases lay between the germline ends. This CDR3 is built from 12 residues. The CDR3 spells CAWGGGADIQYF. CDR3 bases: TGTGCCTGGGGGGGAGGAGCTGACATTCAGTACTTC.

This clone was counted between two and nine times. The chain carries TRBV27 and TRBJ1-1; 9 bases agree with TRBD1. Germline values: CDR1 MNHEY, CDR2 SMNVEV (reference sequence). J was trimmed by 7 bases and V by 3 bases; bases with no gene match: 6. This CDR3 contains 14 residues. The CDR3: CASSLEQGALEAFF. In DNA form, the CDR3 reads TGTGCCAGCAGTTTGGAACAGGGGGCCCTTGAAGCTTTCTTT.

The chain is built from TRBV29-1 and TRBJ1-1; 7 positions match TRBD1. CDR1 is SQVTM and CDR2 is ANQGSEA in the germline V gene. This CDR3 spans 10 amino acids. V gave up 4 bases and J gave up 10 bases; unmatched junction bases: 3. CDR3 bases: TGCAGCGTTGCGACAGGGCGAGCTTTCTTT. As protein: CSVATGRAFF. The complete variable domain, with remaining parts taken from reference TRBV29-1 and TRBJ1-1, reads SAVISQKPSRDICQRGTSLTIQCQVDSQVTMMFWYRQQPGQSLTLIATANQGSEATYESGFVIDKFPISRPNLTFSTLTVSNMSPEDSSIYLCSVATGRAFFGQGTRLTVV.